The 15 T cell receptor beta chains given below trace back to one sample, sequenced in a study of blood T cell repertoires in COVID-19 (TCRdb year 2020). The library relied on the immunoSEQ multiplex PCR assay. The clones in this table, taken by TCRdb from immuneACCESS, are in-frame only. Not every clone is retained; where verified, under half of the shortfall comes from an unresolved V gene, and the cause of the rest is unknown. This sample comprises some 390,000 clones, about 87% of them detected only once. Jointly, the top ten make up under 3% of the sample. The sequenced material came from peripheral blood. Source of these receptors: a woman between 55 and 75 years old with COVID-19, enrolled during active disease.

This rearrangement joins TRBV5-6 to TRBJ1-2; 7 positions agree with TRBD1. The CDR3 is made up of 15 amino acids. CDR1 and CDR2 from the germline V gene are SGHDT and YYEEEE. The V gene end was trimmed by 4 bases and the J gene end by 6 bases; junction bases not matched to a gene: 12. The CDR3 DNA reads TGTGCCAGCAGCACCGAGGACAGGCTGAGGGATGGCTACACCTTC. Protein sequence: CASSTEDRLRDGYTF.

The rearrangement links TRBV30 to TRBJ2-7; 10 bases map to TRBD1. The CDR3 loop spans 13 amino acids. Germline trimming cut 1 base from V and 6 bases from J; bases unmatched to any gene: 3. Germline-derived CDR1 and CDR2 are GTSNPN and SVGIG (reference sequence). CDR3 nucleotide sequence: TGTGCCTGGAGTGGACAGGGGGCGGGCGAGCAGTACTTC. Translated: CAWSGQGAGEQYF.

This sequence joins TRBV27 and TRBJ2-7; TRBD1 matches at 8 bases. The germline CDR1 and CDR2 sequences are MNHEY and SMNVEV (reference sequence). V lost 6 bases and J lost 4; bases outside the gene matches: 5. There are 13 residues in the CDR3. The DNA for the CDR3 is TGTGCCAGCAGAGGACAGGGTTTTTACGAGCAGTACTTC. Translated, it gives CASRGQGFYEQYF.

Here the CDR3 DNA reads TGTGCCAGCAGTTTAAGGACAGGGGGGAACGAGCAGTACTTC. Translated: CASSLRTGGNEQYF. The V gene is TRBV27, the J gene TRBJ2-7; 10 bases agree with TRBD1. With 2 bases clipped from V and 5 bases from J, the junction kept 3 bases outside the gene matches. This CDR3 region has 14 residues. Germline V CDR1 and CDR2: MNHEY, SMNVEV (reference sequence).

This clone was counted once. V usage is TRBV3-1 (or the pseudogene TRBV3-2) and J usage is TRBJ2-2; the D is unclear. This CDR3 has 11 amino acids. Germline CDR1 is LGHDT and CDR2 is YNNKEL (reference sequence). V lost 2 bases and J lost 8, with 3 bases in between. The CDR3 sequence is CASSQSGELFF. Written as DNA, the CDR3 is TGTGCCAGCAGCCAATCTGGGGAGCTGTTTTTT.

CDR3 nucleotides: TGTGCCAGCAGCTTAATGAGGGCCGGGTCCGGCTACACCTTC. It is translated as CASSLMRAGSGYTF. This chain uses TRBV5-4 with TRBJ1-2; no firm D call. Germline CDR1 is SGHNT and CDR2 is YYREEE (reference sequence). The CDR3 runs 14 residues. Trimming took off 2 bases at V and 8 bases at J, with 16 bases between the two ends.

The chain carries TRBV3-1 (or the pseudogene TRBV3-2) and TRBJ2-5, with 7 bases fitting TRBD2. The CDR3 runs 15 residues. V dropped 4 bases and J dropped 5; count of bases not matched to a gene: 10. Germline V gene data show CDR1 as LGHDT and CDR2 as YNNKEL (reference sequence). The CDR3 sequence is CASSRGLPRGETQYF. CDR3 nucleotides: TGTGCCAGCAGCCGGGGACTACCGAGAGGCGAGACCCAGTACTTC.

This chain links TRBV5-1 with TRBJ2-7, with D possibly TRBD2 on 6 matching bases. Germline CDR1 is SGHRS and CDR2 is YFSETQ. Trimming removed 3 bases at V and 1 base at J, with 23 bases between. CDR3 length equals 18 residues. CDR3 residues: CASSSRIGGTFKSYEQYF. Written as DNA, the CDR3 is TGCGCCAGCAGCTCGAGGATCGGAGGGACGTTTAAGTCCTACGAGCAGTACTTC.

This chain links TRBV5-1 with TRBJ2-3; the D is unclear. Trimming shortened V by 0 bases and J by 2 bases, and 7 bases separated the two germline ends. Per the germline V gene, CDR1 is SGHRS and CDR2 is YFSETQ. This CDR3 has 14 amino acids. In nucleotides, the CDR3 is TGCGCCAGCAGCTTGGACGGGTACACAGATACGCAGTATTTT. This translates into CASSLDGYTDTQYF.

The chain joins TRBV15 to TRBJ2-5; possibly TRBD2 for D (6 bases). The CDR3 extends over 14 amino acids. Germline CDR1 and CDR2: LNHNV and YYDKDF (reference sequence). Trimming took off 4 bases at V and 1 base at J, with 10 bases between the two ends. CDR3 in DNA: TGTGCCACCAGCATGGGACTCTTCCAAGAGACCCAGTACTTC. Translation gives CATSMGLFQETQYF.

The chain has TRBV6-5 and TRBJ1-2; 8 bases are shared with TRBD1. CDR3 length: 14 amino acids. CDR1 is MNHEY and CDR2 is SVGAGI in the germline V gene. V gave up 4 bases and J gave up 8 bases; unmatched junction bases: 9. In DNA, the CDR3 is TGTGCCAGCAGTTTAACCAGGGGGCTAGAAGGCTACACCTTC. Translating gives CASSLTRGLEGYTF.

The chain uses TRBV2 and TRBJ2-3; D perhaps matches TRBD2 (7 bases). The germline V gene encodes CDR1 SNHLY and CDR2 FYNNEI. V shed 3 bases and J shed 6 bases, with 19 bases lying between them. The CDR3 is 16 residues long. Here the CDR3 DNA reads TGTGCCAGCAGTGAGGGGGGGGCAGGGGCCAGGGATACGCAGTATTTT. Translating gives CASSEGGAGARDTQYF. Full variable domain (outside the CDR3, taken from reference TRBV2 and TRBJ2-3): EPEVTQTPSHQVTQMGQEVILRCVPISNHLYFYWYRQILGQKVEFLVSFYNNEISEKSEIFDDQFSVERPDGSNFTLKIRSTKLEDSAMYFCASSEGGAGARDTQYFGPGTRLTVL.

J is TRBJ2-3 and V is TRBV9, with 7 bases identical to TRBD1. CDR3 size: 13 residues. With 1 base clipped from V and 5 bases from J, the junction kept 1 base outside the gene matches. CDR1 and CDR2 from the germline V gene are SGDLS and YYNGEE. CDR3 loop: CASSVSGGDTQYF. The CDR3 nucleotides read TGTGCCAGCAGCGTATCAGGGGGAGATACGCAGTATTTT. Full variable domain (rest looked up from reference TRBV9 and TRBJ2-3): DSGVTQTPKHLITATGQRVTLRCSPRSGDLSVYWYQQSLDQGLQFLIQYYNGEERAKGNILERFSAQQFPDLHSELNLSSLELGDSALYFCASSVSGGDTQYFGPGTRLTVL.

The chain carries TRBV5-6 and TRBJ1-5; 7 nucleotides line up with TRBD1. The length of the CDR3 is 15 residues. Germline assignment: CDR1 SGHDT and CDR2 YYEEEE. V trimming: 4 bases; J trimming: 2 bases; junction bases outside the gene matches: 6. This CDR3 is CASSGQGGGNQPQHF. CDR3 sequence (DNA): TGTGCCAGCAGCGGGCAGGGGGGAGGCAATCAGCCCCAGCATTTT.

The chain links TRBV5-6 to TRBJ1-2; D gene unclear. Trimming took off 5 bases at V and 0 bases at J, with 8 bases between the two ends. Germline CDR1 reads SGHDT; CDR2 reads YYEEEE. The CDR3 loop spans 13 amino acids. CDR3 residues: CASSLLANYGYTF. DNA for the CDR3: TGTGCCAGCAGTCTCTTAGCTAACTATGGCTACACCTTC.